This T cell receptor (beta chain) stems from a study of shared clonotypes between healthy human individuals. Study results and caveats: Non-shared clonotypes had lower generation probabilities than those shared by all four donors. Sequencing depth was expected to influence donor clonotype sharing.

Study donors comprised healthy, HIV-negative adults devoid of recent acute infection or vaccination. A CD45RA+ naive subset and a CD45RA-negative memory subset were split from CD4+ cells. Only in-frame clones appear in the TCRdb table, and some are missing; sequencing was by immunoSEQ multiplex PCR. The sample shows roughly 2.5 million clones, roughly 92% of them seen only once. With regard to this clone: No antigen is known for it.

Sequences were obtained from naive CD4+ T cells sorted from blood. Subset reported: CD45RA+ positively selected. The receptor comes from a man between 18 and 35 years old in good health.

Here the CDR3 reads CAISESLAYGYTF. Written as DNA, the CDR3 is TGTGCCATCAGTGAATCCCTAGCCTATGGCTACACCTTC. The chain uses TRBV10-3 and TRBJ1-2; D uncertain. Germline V gives CDR1 ENHRY, CDR2 SYGVKD. The V end was cut by 3 bases, the J end by 4 bases, with 9 bases between. The CDR3 spans 13 residues.